A single sample gave rise to the 24 T cell receptor beta chains below, sequenced in a study of shared clonotypes between healthy human individuals. Sequenced by immunoSEQ multiplex PCR; TCRdb stores in-frame clones only, minus some. The sample has 600,000 or so clones; 98% are singletons. Naive CD8 cells lacked CD45RO and underwent positive selection for CCR7, leaving out terminally differentiated effector memory CD45RA+ cells. The sequencing sample was made of naive CD8+ T cells sorted from blood. These receptors were collected from a man younger than 40 in good health.

The chain has TRBV5-6 and TRBJ2-5; D not certain. The germline V gene has CDR1 SGHDT and CDR2 YYEEEE. V dropped 2 bases and J dropped 5 bases, with 10 bases sitting between them. The CDR3 runs to 13 residues. The CDR3 spells CASSFTPSETQYF. The CDR3 DNA reads as TGTGCCAGCAGCTTTACTCCGTCGGAGACCCAGTACTTC.

The chain combines TRBV10-1 with TRBJ2-1; 7 bases match TRBD2. The CDR3 is made up of 13 amino acids. With V trimmed by 9 bases and J by 7 bases, 9 bases remained unmatched. CDR1 is WNHNN and CDR2 is SYGVQD in the germline V gene (reference sequence). The CDR3 bases are TGCGCCAGAAACCGCGGGAGTACGAATGAGCAGTTCTTC. Translated: CARNRGSTNEQFF.

J is TRBJ1-5 and V is TRBV6-4, with D possibly TRBD1 on 6 matching bases. CDR1 is MRHNA and CDR2 is SNTAGT in the germline V gene. The CDR3 totals 15 residues. The V and J ends lost 2 bases and 4 bases respectively, with 12 bases between them. The CDR3 reads CASSDRGEKNQPQHF. CDR3 sequence (DNA): TGTGCCAGCAGTGACAGGGGGGAAAAGAATCAGCCCCAGCATTTT.

V gene TRBV10-3 combines with J gene TRBJ2-7, with TRBD2 matching 10 bases. There are 15 residues in the CDR3. V lost 0 bases, J lost 3 bases, and 2 bases stayed unmatched. The germline V gene encodes CDR1 ENHRY and CDR2 SYGVKD. CDR3 sequence (DNA): TGTGCCATCAGTGAGTCAGGACTAGCGGACTACGAGCAGTACTTC. It is translated as CAISESGLADYEQYF.

The chain has TRBV11-3 and TRBJ2-3; TRBD2 is a possible D gene (6 bases). Trimming removed 6 bases from V and 1 base from J, with 17 bases in between. Germline V gene sequence: CDR1 SGHNT, CDR2 YENEEA. CDR3 length: 16 amino acids. CDR3 region: CASRGGGSGGTDTQYF. CDR3 in DNA: TGTGCCAGCAGAGGTGGGGGGAGCGGAGGCACAGATACGCAGTATTTT. Filled out from reference TRBV11-3 and TRBJ2-3, the complete variable domain reads EAGVVQSPRYKIIEKKQPVAFWCNPISGHNTLYWYLQNLGQGPELLIRYENEEAVDDSQLPKDRFSAERLKGVDSTLKIQPAELGDSAVYLCASRGGGSGGTDTQYFGPGTRLTVL.

This CDR3 is CASSQYGGVADTQYF. As DNA, the CDR3 is TGCGCCAGCAGCCAATACGGGGGGGTAGCAGATACGCAGTATTTT. This chain uses TRBV4-1 with TRBJ2-3; TRBD2 agrees at 8 bases. The ends lost 2 bases at V and 4 bases at J; junction bases unmatched: 5. Germline V gene sequence: CDR1 MGHRA, CDR2 YSYEKL. This CDR3 is 15 amino acids long.

This clone was observed once. This chain links TRBV4-1 with TRBJ2-7; no clear D. The CDR3 has 13 amino acids. V was shortened by 5 bases and J by 2 bases, with 10 bases between the two germline ends. The germline V gene has CDR1 MGHRA and CDR2 YSYEKL. The CDR3 here is CASSISVTYEQYF. The DNA for the CDR3 is TGCGCCAGCAGCATTTCGGTCACCTACGAGCAGTACTTC.

This rearrangement joins TRBV12-2 to TRBJ2-3; the table assigns TRBD2, which was not confirmed against the DNA. TRBV12-2 is recorded as a pseudogene. This CDR3 comprises 18 residues. Here the CDR3 DNA reads TGTGCAAGTCGCTTAAACTTCACGCTAGCGGGAGGCACAGATACGCAGTATTTT. Its protein is CASRLNFTLAGGTDTQYF.

The CDR3 loop is CASSFRGANSYEQYF. The CDR3 nucleotides are TGTGCCAGCAGTTTCAGGGGAGCAAACTCCTACGAGCAGTACTTC. V and J are TRBV27 and TRBJ2-7; D perhaps matches TRBD1 (6 bases). CDR1 is MNHEY and CDR2 is SMNVEV in the germline V gene (reference sequence). Trimming took off 3 bases at V and 0 bases at J, with 12 bases between the two ends. This CDR3 has 15 residues.

This clone was seen just once. This chain connects TRBV7-9 to TRBJ2-2; the D gene is possibly TRBD1 (6 bases). The CDR3 length is 14 residues. Trimming left V 1 base short and J 5 bases short, with 8 bases between. CDR1 is SEHNR and CDR2 is FQNEAQ in the germline V gene (reference sequence). The CDR3 here is CASSLDRATGELFF. CDR3 in DNA: TGTGCCAGCAGCTTAGACAGGGCGACCGGGGAGCTGTTTTTT. The full variable domain, its missing parts supplied by reference TRBV7-9 and TRBJ2-2, is DTGVSQNPRHKITKRGQNVTFRCDPISEHNRLYWYRQTLGQGPEFLTYFQNEAQLEKSRLLSDRFSAERPKGSFSTLEIQRTEQGDSAMYLCASSLDRATGELFFGEGSRLTVL.

The chain joins TRBV6-1 to TRBJ2-2; D is undetermined. The germline V gene encodes CDR1 MNHNS and CDR2 SASEGT. There are 13 residues in the CDR3. Trimming shortened V by 7 bases and J by 6 bases, and 12 bases separated the two germline ends. In nucleotides, the CDR3 is TGTGCCAGCACGGACGGAAACTCCGGGGAGCTGTTTTTT. Its translation is CASTDGNSGELFF.

This chain links TRBV4-1 with TRBJ2-7; possibly TRBD1 for D (6 bases). The CDR3 extends over 14 amino acids. Germline lookup yields CDR1 MGHRA and CDR2 YSYEKL. V lost 0 bases, J lost 7 bases, and 13 bases lay in between. CDR3 region: CASSQENSRGEQYF. Written as DNA, the CDR3 is TGCGCCAGCAGCCAAGAAAATAGTAGGGGGGAGCAGTACTTC.

This chain uses TRBV7-9 with TRBJ2-7, with 9 bases lining up with TRBD1. J lost 5 bases, V lost 4 bases, and 6 bases had no gene match. Germline loops: CDR1 SEHNR, CDR2 FQNEAQ (reference sequence). The CDR3 contains 14 residues. CDR3 sequence: CASSSPGQGNEQYF. The CDR3 DNA sequence: TGTGCCAGCAGCTCACCGGGACAGGGTAACGAGCAGTACTTC.

V and J are TRBV6-1 and TRBJ2-7; no clear D gene. Germline V gives CDR1 MNHNS, CDR2 SASEGT. Deletions cut 0 bases from V and 3 bases from J, with 6 bases between. This CDR3 comprises 13 residues. The CDR3 nucleotides are TGTGCCAGCAGTGAAGCGCTGGGCTACGAGCAGTACTTC. Protein sequence: CASSEALGYEQYF.

The chain recombines TRBV14 with TRBJ2-2, with TRBD2 matching over 13 bases. Trimming removed 3 bases from V and 6 bases from J; junction bases left unmatched: 7. The CDR3 has 17 residues. The germline V gene encodes CDR1 SGHDN and CDR2 FVKESK. CDR3 bases: TGTGCCAGCAGCCAGGAGGGACTAGCGGGGTCGCCCGGGGAGCTGTTTTTT. As protein: CASSQEGLAGSPGELFF. Filled out from reference TRBV14 and TRBJ2-2, the complete variable domain reads EAGVTQFPSHSVIEKGQTVTLRCDPISGHDNLYWYRRVMGKEIKFLLHFVKESKQDESGMPNNRFLAERTGGTYSTLKVQPAELEDSGVYFCASSQEGLAGSPGELFFGEGSRLTVL.

DNA of the CDR3: TGTGCCATCAGTGAGTTACAGGCTAACACTGAAGCTTTCTTT. Translated: CAISELQANTEAFF. This chain links TRBV10-3 with TRBJ1-1; D may be TRBD1 (5 bases). V shed 1 base and J shed 2 bases, with 8 bases lying between them. This CDR3 is 14 amino acids long. The germline V gene encodes CDR1 ENHRY and CDR2 SYGVKD.

This clone was recorded once. The gene calls are TRBV11-2 and TRBJ1-2; TRBD1 is a possible D gene (5 bases). CDR1 is SGHAT, CDR2 FQNNGV, per germline. Trimming took 3 bases from V and 8 from J, leaving 16 bases between them. The CDR3 consists of 14 residues. The CDR3 DNA reads TGTGCCAGCAGCTTCTTTGCTGGGGCGGTCGGCTACACCTTC. Protein sequence: CASSFFAGAVGYTF.

V and J are TRBV14 and TRBJ2-7; D is unclear. The CDR3 is made up of 16 amino acids. The V and J ends lost 6 bases and 0 bases respectively, with 18 bases between them. Germline CDR1 reads SGHDN; CDR2 reads FVKESK. This CDR3 is CASSSRHGQASYEQYF. CDR3 in DNA: TGTGCCAGCAGTTCACGACATGGGCAGGCCTCCTACGAGCAGTACTTC.

Comment on this clone: This sequence may be a read error, since a much larger clone differs from it by one base. The chain employs TRBV9 and TRBJ2-3; D is uncertain. This CDR3 has 13 amino acids. Germline assignment: CDR1 SGDLS and CDR2 YYNGEE. V was cut by 3 bases and J by 2 bases, with 7 bases left in between. The CDR3 region has the DNA TGTGCCAGCAGCGAAGCAGACACAGATACGCAGTATTTT. Residues: CASSEADTDTQYF.

Comments on this clone: The sample carries other DNA sequences with the same CDR3. The CDR3 DNA reads TGTGCCAGCAGCCCCAGAGGGGGCTACGAGCAGTACTTC. Amino acid sequence: CASSPRGGYEQYF. The rearrangement joins TRBV7-9 to TRBJ2-7, with D possibly being TRBD1 (6 bases). This CDR3 is 13 amino acids long. Germline-derived CDR1 and CDR2 are SEHNR and FQNEAQ (reference sequence). Between the trimmed V and J ends, which lost 5 bases and 3 bases, there was a span of 11 bases. Looking up the rest from reference TRBV7-9 and TRBJ2-7 gives the full variable domain: DTGVSQNPRHKITKRGQNVTFRCDPISEHNRLYWYRQTLGQGPEFLTYFQNEAQLEKSRLLSDRFSAERPKGSFSTLEIQRTEQGDSAMYLCASSPRGGYEQYFGPGTRLTVT.

This chain uses TRBV9 with TRBJ2-7, with 9 bases lining up with TRBD2. V dropped 0 bases and J dropped 3; count of bases not matched to a gene: 1. The CDR3 covers 14 residues. Germline V lookup: CDR1 SGDLS, CDR2 YYNGEE. This CDR3 is CASSVGLAVYEQYF. CDR3 bases: TGTGCCAGCAGCGTAGGACTAGCGGTCTACGAGCAGTACTTC. The full variable domain, in which reference TRBV9 and TRBJ2-7 provide the parts outside the CDR3, is DSGVTQTPKHLITATGQRVTLRCSPRSGDLSVYWYQQSLDQGLQFLIQYYNGEERAKGNILERFSAQQFPDLHSELNLSSLELGDSALYFCASSVGLAVYEQYFGPGTRLTVT.

The rearrangement links TRBV4-2 to TRBJ2-3; D is uncertain. Germline CDR1 is LGHNA and CDR2 is YNFKEQ. The CDR3 is 15 residues long. Trimming left V 5 bases short and J 4 bases short, with 16 bases between. CDR3 nucleotide sequence: TGTGCCAGCAGCTCCGTAGGGCCTGTCTCAGATACGCAGTATTTT. It translates to CASSSVGPVSDTQYF.

V usage is TRBV11-2 and J usage is TRBJ2-7; TRBD1 is a possible D gene (5 bases). With 7 bases removed from V and 0 bases from J, the gap between germline ends came to 13 bases. The CDR3 covers 14 residues. Germline CDR1 SGHAT, CDR2 FQNNGV. The CDR3 DNA sequence: TGTGCCAGCAACCAGGGCCTTAGCTCCTACGAGCAGTACTTC. This translates into CASNQGLSSYEQYF.

The V and J genes are TRBV27 and TRBJ1-5; D gene ambiguous. The germline V and J ends were trimmed by 6 bases and 0 bases, with 15 bases remaining between them. The length of the CDR3 is 16 residues. Germline CDR1 is MNHEY and CDR2 is SMNVEV (reference sequence). The CDR3 reads CASSLQAPYSNQPQHF. The CDR3 bases are TGTGCCAGCAGCCTCCAAGCACCTTATAGCAATCAGCCCCAGCATTTT.